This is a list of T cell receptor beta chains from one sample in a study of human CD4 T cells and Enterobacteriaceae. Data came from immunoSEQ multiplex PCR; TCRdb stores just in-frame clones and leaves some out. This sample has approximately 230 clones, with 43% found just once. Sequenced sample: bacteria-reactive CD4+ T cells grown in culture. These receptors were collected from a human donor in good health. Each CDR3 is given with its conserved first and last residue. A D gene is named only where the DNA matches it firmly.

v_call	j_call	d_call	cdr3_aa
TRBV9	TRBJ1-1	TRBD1	CASRPGTGGRDTEAFF
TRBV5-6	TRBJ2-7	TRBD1	CASSLWPGTGSYEQYF
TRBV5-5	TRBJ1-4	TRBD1	CASSYEQGANEKLFF
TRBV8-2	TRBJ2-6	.	CGSSPKITQSRANVLTF
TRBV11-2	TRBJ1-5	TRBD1	CASSLDRGQPQHF
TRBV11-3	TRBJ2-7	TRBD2	CASSAAGTSGGKLHEQYF
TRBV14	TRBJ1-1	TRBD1	CASSHGQGAENTEAFF
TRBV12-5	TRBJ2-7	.	CASGFMDSTPGEQYF
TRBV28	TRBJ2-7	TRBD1	CASRSQGAYEQYF
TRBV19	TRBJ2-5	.	CASRQSGETQYF
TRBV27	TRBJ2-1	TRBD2	CASSSFLAGAYNEQFF
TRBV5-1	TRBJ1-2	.	CASREEAGYTF
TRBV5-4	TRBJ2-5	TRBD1	CASSLGGTGKETQYF
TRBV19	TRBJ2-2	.	CASSVAARGSGTGELFF